The 20 T cell receptor beta chains below come from one sample, sequenced in a study of long-term antiretroviral therapy in people with HIV. A v3.0 immunoSEQ assay was performed at survey level. Using immunoSEQ multiplex PCR, the repertoire was profiled, and TCRdb retains in-frame clones only, with some absent. The sample consists of roughly 28,000 clones, roughly 86% of them appearing once. The source was unsorted PBMCs, collected just over 2.6 years after starting antiretroviral therapy. All receptors derive from a middle-aged man with HIV.

This rearrangement joins TRBV28 to TRBJ1-1; a weak D match, TRBD1 (5 bases). V was cut by 5 bases and J by 5 bases, with 18 bases left in between. The CDR3 spans 15 residues. The V gene's germline CDR1 is MDHEN and CDR2 SYDVKM. The CDR3 DNA reads as TGTGCCAGCAGTCCCAGCCCGGAGGGGTGGACTGAAGCTTTCTTT. It encodes CASSPSPEGWTEAFF.

The chain carries TRBV4-2 and TRBJ2-2; 10 nucleotides match TRBD2. Trimming cost V 1 base and J 8 bases; bases outside gene matches: 7. The germline CDR1 and CDR2 sequences are LGHNA and YNFKEQ. The CDR3 extends over 16 amino acids. The CDR3 DNA reads as TGTGCCAGCAGCCAAGCTCTAGCGGGAGTGTATGGGGAGCTGTTTTTT. Protein sequence: CASSQALAGVYGELFF.

This chain joins TRBV27 and TRBJ2-1, with TRBD2 matching over 7 bases. Germline CDR1 MNHEY, CDR2 SMNVEV (reference sequence). The CDR3 spans 14 residues. V dropped 6 bases and J dropped 4; count of bases not matched to a gene: 6. CDR3 in DNA: TGTGCCAGCAGCAGGCTAGCGGATTACAATGAGCAGTTCTTC. Encoded protein: CASSRLADYNEQFF.

This clone was observed once. This chain joins TRBV19 and TRBJ2-7; TRBD2 might be the D (6 bases). V gave up 4 bases and J gave up 3 bases, with 10 bases separating them. Germline-derived CDR1 and CDR2 are LNHDA and SQIVND (reference sequence). The CDR3 has 13 amino acids. The CDR3 sequence is CASSKAGSYEQYF. The CDR3 DNA sequence: TGTGCCAGTAGTAAGGCGGGGAGCTACGAGCAGTACTTC.

The rearrangement links TRBV28 to TRBJ1-1; no clear D gene. Germline lookup yields CDR1 MDHEN and CDR2 SYDVKM. V shed 5 bases and J shed 0 bases, with 10 bases lying between them. The CDR3 has 14 residues. The CDR3 coding sequence is TGTGCCAGCAGTCTCACCCTTATGAACACTGAAGCTTTCTTT. Amino acids: CASSLTLMNTEAFF.

The chain uses TRBV11-2 and TRBJ1-5, with D unresolved. Germline V gene lookup returns CDR1 SGHAT and CDR2 FQNNGV. The germline V and J ends were trimmed by 5 bases and 8 bases, with 10 bases remaining between them. This CDR3 is built from 12 residues. The DNA for the CDR3 is TGTGCCAGCAGCCGGGAAACGGAGCCCCAGCATTTT. It encodes CASSRETEPQHF. Based on the CDR3 plus reference TRBV11-2 and TRBJ1-5, the full variable domain is EAGVAQSPRYKIIEKRQSVAFWCNPISGHATLYWYQQILGQGPKLLIQFQNNGVVDDSQLPKDRFSAERLKGVDSTLKIQPAKLEDSAVYLCASSRETEPQHFGDGTRLSIL.

There are a few counts of this clone. For the CDR3, the DNA is TGTGCCAGCAGCCGAACAGGGGGTCCCGGCTATGGCTACACCTTC. Translation gives CASSRTGGPGYGYTF. This chain joins TRBV27 and TRBJ1-2; 8 bases map to TRBD1. Germline V gene data show CDR1 as MNHEY and CDR2 as SMNVEV (reference sequence). After removal of 6 bases from V and 4 bases from J, the junction contained 10 bases not matched to a gene. The CDR3 consists of 15 residues.

The V call is TRBV11-2, the J call TRBJ2-5; 8 positions match TRBD2. Germline V gene data show CDR1 as SGHAT and CDR2 as FQNNGV. Trimming at V came to 2 bases and at J to 2 bases, leaving 4 bases not matched to a gene. This CDR3 is built from 15 residues. CDR3 residues: CASSLHGGGQETQYF. The CDR3 nucleotides are TGTGCCAGCAGCTTACATGGCGGGGGGCAAGAGACCCAGTACTTC.

The chain has TRBV7-2 and TRBJ2-7; 11 bases map to TRBD2. Trimming took 3 bases from V and 3 from J; bases not matched to a gene: 4. The CDR3 spans 15 residues. CDR1 SGHTA and CDR2 FQGNSA come from the germline V gene. CDR3 in DNA: TGTGCCAGCAGCTTGCTAGCGGGAGGCTACTACGAGCAGTACTTC. Protein: CASSLLAGGYYEQYF.

The chain is built from TRBV2 and TRBJ2-7, with D perhaps matching TRBD2 (6 bases). The V gene lost 7 bases and the J gene lost 6 bases, with 22 bases spanning the gap. From germline, CDR1 is SNHLY and CDR2 FYNNEI. The CDR3 is made up of 15 amino acids. The CDR3 loop reads CASTPGGTSGSEQYF. As DNA, the CDR3 is TGTGCCAGCACCCCAGGCGGGACTTCCGGGAGCGAGCAGTACTTC.

The chain links TRBV27 to TRBJ2-2; D is uncertain. CDR3 size: 16 residues. V dropped 4 bases and J dropped 1 base, with 13 bases sitting between them. CDR1 MNHEY and CDR2 SMNVEV come from the germline V gene (reference sequence). The CDR3 reads CASSSGLEGNTGELFF. CDR3 sequence (DNA): TGTGCCAGCAGTTCTGGGCTAGAAGGGAACACCGGGGAGCTGTTTTTT.

This clone occurred once. The CDR3 loop is CASSPWDRATEGYTF. In DNA, the CDR3 is TGTGCCAGTAGTCCATGGGACAGGGCAACGGAGGGCTACACCTTC. This chain joins TRBV19 and TRBJ1-2; 9 nucleotides line up with TRBD1. The germline V gene has CDR1 LNHDA and CDR2 SQIVND (reference sequence). Trimming cost V 5 bases and J 8 bases; bases outside gene matches: 12. The CDR3 has 15 amino acids. The full variable domain, its missing parts supplied by reference TRBV19 and TRBJ1-2, is DGGITQSPKYLFRKEGQNVTLSCEQNLNHDAMYWYRQDPGQGLRLIYYSQIVNDFQKGDIAEGYSVSREKKESFPLTVTSAQKNPTAFYLCASSPWDRATEGYTFGSGTRLTVV.

The CDR3, as DNA: TGCGCCAGCAGCAGCCCGACAGGGGACACTGAAGCTTTCTTT. This encodes CASSSPTGDTEAFF. The rearrangement uses TRBV5-1 and TRBJ1-1; 8 positions match TRBD1. CDR3 size: 14 residues. The V gene's germline CDR1 is SGHRS and CDR2 YFSETQ. With 4 bases clipped from V and 3 bases from J, the junction kept 5 bases outside the gene matches.

The V and J genes are TRBV13 and TRBJ2-3; D is undetermined. This CDR3 comprises 17 residues. The V and J ends lost 3 bases and 2 bases respectively, with 18 bases between them. The germline V gene encodes CDR1 PRHDT and CDR2 FYEKMQ (reference sequence). CDR3 protein: CASSFDGRFGPTDTQYF. CDR3 nucleotide sequence: TGTGCCAGCAGCTTCGACGGACGCTTTGGGCCCACAGATACGCAGTATTTT.

This clone was counted only a few times. The gene calls are TRBV21-1 and TRBJ1-1. TRBV21-1 is noted as a pseudogene. This CDR3 is 14 amino acids long. Here the CDR3 reads CASSNGGGNTEAFF. Written as DNA, the CDR3 is TGTGCCAGCAGCAACGGGGGGGGGAACACTGAAGCTTTCTTT.

The V and J genes are TRBV7-2 and TRBJ1-4; 7 bases line up with TRBD1. Germline CDR1 is SGHTA and CDR2 is FQGNSA. This CDR3 region has 15 residues. V was clipped by 4 bases and J by 8 bases; unmatched bases: 10. Written as DNA, the CDR3 is TGTGCCAGCAGCTACCCGACAGGGCTTTACGAAAAACTGTTTTTT. This encodes CASSYPTGLYEKLFF.

The rearrangement joins TRBV6-1 to TRBJ1-4; a possible D gene is TRBD1 (6 bases). Trimming took 4 bases from V and 10 from J, leaving 22 bases between them. This CDR3 is built from 16 residues. Germline CDR1 reads MNHNS; CDR2 reads SASEGT. CDR3 residues: CASSGLRAQGLGKLFF. The CDR3, as DNA: TGTGCCAGCAGTGGCCTCAGGGCCCAGGGGCTTGGAAAACTGTTTTTT.

This clone occurred once. The chain is built from TRBV14 and TRBJ2-7; D gene uncertain. The CDR3 sequence is 15 residues long. Germline V gives CDR1 SGHDN, CDR2 FVKESK. V was cut by 3 bases and J by 0 bases, with 12 bases left in between. In DNA form, the CDR3 reads TGTGCCAGCAGCCATAAAACGAGACACTCCTACGAGCAGTACTTC. This codes for CASSHKTRHSYEQYF.

This chain links TRBV2 with TRBJ2-5; D is undetermined. In germline, CDR1 is SNHLY, CDR2 FYNNEI. The CDR3 is 14 residues long. Trimming cost V 2 bases and J 2 bases, with 9 bases left between them. The CDR3 sequence is CASSERLVQETQYF. CDR3 sequence (DNA): TGTGCCAGCAGTGAACGGTTGGTACAAGAGACCCAGTACTTC. Based on the CDR3 plus reference TRBV2 and TRBJ2-5, the full variable domain is EPEVTQTPSHQVTQMGQEVILRCVPISNHLYFYWYRQILGQKVEFLVSFYNNEISEKSEIFDDQFSVERPDGSNFTLKIRSTKLEDSAMYFCASSERLVQETQYFGPGTRLLVL.

The chain joins TRBV4-3 to TRBJ2-1, with D unresolved. Looked up from germline, CDR1 is LGHNA and CDR2 is YSLEER. V lost 0 bases to trimming and J lost 8 bases, with 20 bases between them. The CDR3 extends over 17 amino acids. As DNA, the CDR3 is TGCGCCAGCAGCCAAGATCCCACTTTATCCTGGGTGGATGAGCAGTTCTTC. It specifies CASSQDPTLSWVDEQFF.